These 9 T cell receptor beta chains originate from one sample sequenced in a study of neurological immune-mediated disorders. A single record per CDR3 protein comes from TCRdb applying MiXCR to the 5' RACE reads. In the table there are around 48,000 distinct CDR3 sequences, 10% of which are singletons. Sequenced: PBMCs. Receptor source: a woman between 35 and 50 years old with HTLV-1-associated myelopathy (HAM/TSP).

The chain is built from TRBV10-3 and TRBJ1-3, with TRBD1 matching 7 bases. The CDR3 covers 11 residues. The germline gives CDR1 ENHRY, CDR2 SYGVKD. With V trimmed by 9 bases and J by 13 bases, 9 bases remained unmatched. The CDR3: CAMTDRSLIYF. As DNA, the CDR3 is TGTGCCATGACGGACAGGTCCTTAATATATTTT.

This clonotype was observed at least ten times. The CDR3 loop reads CASSLAGTVTEAFF. CDR3 bases: TGCGCCAGCAGCTTGGCGGGGACAGTCACTGAAGCTTTCTTT. This chain uses TRBV5-1 with TRBJ1-1; 7 bases match TRBD1. The V gene's germline CDR1 is SGHRS and CDR2 YFSETQ. CDR3 length: 14 amino acids. V dropped 0 bases and J dropped 4; count of bases not matched to a gene: 3.

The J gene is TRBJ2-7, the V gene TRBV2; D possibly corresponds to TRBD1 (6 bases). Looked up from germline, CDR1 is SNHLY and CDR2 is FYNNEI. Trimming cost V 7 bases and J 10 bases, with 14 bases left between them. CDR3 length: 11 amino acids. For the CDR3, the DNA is TGTGCCAGCACGACAGGAGGAGCACAGTACTTC. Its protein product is CASTTGGAQYF.

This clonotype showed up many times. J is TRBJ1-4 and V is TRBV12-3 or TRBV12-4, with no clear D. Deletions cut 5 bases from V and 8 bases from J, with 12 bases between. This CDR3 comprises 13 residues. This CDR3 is CASSHSDGEKLFF. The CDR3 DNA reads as TGTGCCAGCAGTCATTCGGACGGGGAAAAACTGTTTTTT.

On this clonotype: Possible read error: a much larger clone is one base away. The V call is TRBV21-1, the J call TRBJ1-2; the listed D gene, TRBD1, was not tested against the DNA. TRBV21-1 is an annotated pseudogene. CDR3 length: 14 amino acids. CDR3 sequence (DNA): TGTGCCAGCAGCCCACAGGACAGGACTTATGGCTACACCTTC. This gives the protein CASSPQDRTYGYTF.

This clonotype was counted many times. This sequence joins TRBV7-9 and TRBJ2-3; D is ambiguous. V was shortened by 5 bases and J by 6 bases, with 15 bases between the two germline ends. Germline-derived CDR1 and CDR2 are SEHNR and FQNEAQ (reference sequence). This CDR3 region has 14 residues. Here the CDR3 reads CASSPDGLRDTQYF. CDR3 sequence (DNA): TGTGCCAGCAGCCCCGACGGCCTTAGGGATACGCAGTATTTT.

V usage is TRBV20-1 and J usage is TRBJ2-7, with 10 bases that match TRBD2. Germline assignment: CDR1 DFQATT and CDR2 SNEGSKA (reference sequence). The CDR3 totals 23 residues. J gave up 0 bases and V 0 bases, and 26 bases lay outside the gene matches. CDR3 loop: CSARDVGLAGATAFDDISYEQYF. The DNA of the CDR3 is TGCAGTGCTAGAGATGTGGGGCTAGCGGGGGCTACGGCTTTTGATGATATCTCCTACGAGCAGTACTTC.

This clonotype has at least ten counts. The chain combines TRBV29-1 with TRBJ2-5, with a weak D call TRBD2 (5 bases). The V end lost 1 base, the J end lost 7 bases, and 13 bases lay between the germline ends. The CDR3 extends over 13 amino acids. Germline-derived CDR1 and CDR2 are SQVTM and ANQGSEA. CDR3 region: CSVEAKRVGTQYF. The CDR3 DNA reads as TGCAGCGTTGAAGCCAAGAGGGTAGGGACCCAGTACTTC.

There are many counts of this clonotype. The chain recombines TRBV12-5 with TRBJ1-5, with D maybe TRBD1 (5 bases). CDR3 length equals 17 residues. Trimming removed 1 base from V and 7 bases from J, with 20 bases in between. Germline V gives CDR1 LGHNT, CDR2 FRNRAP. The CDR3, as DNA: TGTGCTAGTGGTTTGGACGGAGGCTCCAGGGCTCGCCAGCCCCAGCATTTT. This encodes CASGLDGGSRARQPQHF.